This TCR beta chain is drawn from a study of control samples from healthy donors and cancer patients (dated by TCRdb to 2019 to 2021). On this clone itself: It has no known antigen specificity. Nothing much larger sits one base from this clone, and base qualities are not available.

Sequences SGHTS (CDR1) and YDEGEE (CDR2) are obtained from the germline V gene. The V and J ends are trimmed by 1 base and 0 bases, leaving 8 bases between them. Measured from the cysteine to the phenylalanine, the CDR3 is 16 residues long. Only CDR3 DNA remains: 48 bases, in frame from the first base. The library was obtained by the immunoSEQ multiplex PCR assay. The immuneACCESS repertoire file appears here via TCRdb, limited to in-frame rearrangements. These files lack a portion of the clones; in checked studies, under half of the deficit traces to unresolved V genes, and the cause of the others is not known. This sample is represented by 80,000 to 100,000 clones; 80% to 90% of them were singletons. The top ten constitute 12% to 15% of the sample.

Input material: blood. This TCR came from a man younger than 40 in good health. The chain employs TRBV5-8 and TRBJ2-6; the D gene cannot be resolved reliably. The bases read TGTGCCAGCAGCTTGTCCCATGACTCTGGGGCCAACGTCCTGACTTTC. Translated, it gives CASSLSHDSGANVLTF.